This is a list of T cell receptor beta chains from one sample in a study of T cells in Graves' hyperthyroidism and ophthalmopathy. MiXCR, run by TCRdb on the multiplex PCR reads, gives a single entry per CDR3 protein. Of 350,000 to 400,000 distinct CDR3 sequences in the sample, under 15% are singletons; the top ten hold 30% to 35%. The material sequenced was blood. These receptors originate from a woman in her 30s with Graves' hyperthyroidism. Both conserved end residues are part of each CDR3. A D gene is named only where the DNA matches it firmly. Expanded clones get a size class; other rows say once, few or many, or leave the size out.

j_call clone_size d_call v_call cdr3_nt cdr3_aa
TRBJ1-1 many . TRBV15 TGTGCCACCAGCGTTCTTGCGAACACTGAAGCTTTCTTT CATSVLANTEAFF
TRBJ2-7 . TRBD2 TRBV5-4 TGTGCCAGCAGCTTACTAGCGGGAGTGTCCTACGAGCAGTACTTC CASSLLAGVSYEQYF
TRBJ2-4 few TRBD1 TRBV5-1 TGCGCCAGCAGCCCGACAGGGGAGACCAAAAACATTCAGTACTTC CASSPTGETKNIQYF
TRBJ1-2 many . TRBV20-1 TGCAGTGCTAGAGATGCGGGGGCCAGGGATGGCTACACCTTC CSARDAGARDGYTF
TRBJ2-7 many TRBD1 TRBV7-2 TGTGCCAGTTTCAGGGGGTCAACCTACGAGCAGTACTTC CASFRGSTYEQYF
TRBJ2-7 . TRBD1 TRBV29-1 TGCAGCGCCGATGACAGGGATCTACGGGAGCAGTACTTC CSADDRDLREQYF
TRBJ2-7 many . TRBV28 TGTGCCAGCACCAGTGACAATCCCTCCTACGAGCAGTACTTC CASTSDNPSYEQYF
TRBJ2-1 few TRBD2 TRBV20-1 TGCAGTGTCAAAGGCGGCGGGAGCTCCTACAATGAGCAGTTCTTC CSVKGGGSSYNEQFF
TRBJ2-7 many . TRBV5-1 TGCGCCAGCAGCTTGGCGAAGGGCTCCTACGAGCAGTACTTC CASSLAKGSYEQYF
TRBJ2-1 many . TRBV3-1 TGTGCCAGCAGCCAAACACAGCAGGGTGAGCAGTTCTTC CASSQTQQGEQFF
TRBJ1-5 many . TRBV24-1 TGTGCCACCAGTGATGTAAACAGGGTACGAGATCAGCCCCAGCATTTT CATSDVNRVRDQPQHF
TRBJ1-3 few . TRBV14 TGTGCCAGCAGCCAAGAGTTGAGCGGAGGAAACACCATATATTTT CASSQELSGGNTIYF
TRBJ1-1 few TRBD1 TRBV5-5 TGTGCCAGCAGCTTGCATTCGGGACAGGGCGCCACTGAAGCTTTCTTT CASSLHSGQGATEAFF
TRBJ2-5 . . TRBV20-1 TGCAGTGCCATCCGCAGGGGTTCCGTGACCCAGTACTTC CSAIRRGSVTQYF
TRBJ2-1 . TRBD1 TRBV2 TGTGCCAGCAGTCAACAGGGGTCGGGTGAGCAGTTCTTC CASSQQGSGEQFF
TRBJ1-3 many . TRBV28 TGTGCCAGCAGCTCGAGGAGAGGGACCGGTGGAAACACCATATATTTT CASSSRRGTGGNTIYF
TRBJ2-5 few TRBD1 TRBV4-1 TGCGCCAGCAGCCAAACTGGGACAGGAGGAGAGACCCAGTACTTC CASSQTGTGGETQYF
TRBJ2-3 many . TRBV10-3 TGTGCCATCAGTGAGTCGAGGGCCAACACAGATACGCAGTATTTT CAISESRANTDTQYF
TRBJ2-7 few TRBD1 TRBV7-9 TGTGCCAGCCACCGGTTCGGGACAGAGATCTACGAGCAGTACTTC CASHRFGTEIYEQYF
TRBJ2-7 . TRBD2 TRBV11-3 TGTGCCAGCAGCGGACTGAGACCGCTTGTGGGGCTAGCGGGGGTCTACAATGAGCAGTACTTC CASSGLRPLVGLAGVYNEQYF
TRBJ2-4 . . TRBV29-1 TGCAGCGTTGCGGATGCAGTGGGTAGGAACATTCAGTACTTC CSVADAVGRNIQYF
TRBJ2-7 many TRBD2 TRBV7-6 TGTGCCAGCAGCCCTGGGACTAGCGGCAATACCTACGAGCAGTACTTC CASSPGTSGNTYEQYF
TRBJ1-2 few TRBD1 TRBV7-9 TGTGCCACCCTTGGACAGGGTAACGGCTACACCTTC CATLGQGNGYTF
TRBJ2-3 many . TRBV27 TGTGCCAGCAGCCCATCCATAGATACGCAGTATTTT CASSPSIDTQYF
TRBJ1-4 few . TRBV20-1 TGCAGTGCTAGAGACCGACGGAGGGGTGAAAAACTGTTTTTT CSARDRRRGEKLFF
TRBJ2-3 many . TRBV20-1 TGCAGTGCCCTACTTCCTGGGGGCAGCACAGATACGCAGTATTTT CSALLPGGSTDTQYF
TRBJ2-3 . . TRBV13 TGTGCCAGCGCCTATTCTGTGGCGGACGGGGATACGCAGTATTTT CASAYSVADGDTQYF
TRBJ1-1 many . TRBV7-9 TGTGCCAGCAGCTATCAGGTGGGAGCTTTCTTT CASSYQVGAFF
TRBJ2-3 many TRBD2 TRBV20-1 TGCAGTGCTAGAGACCGAAAAAGACTAGCGGGAGGGCTTGACACGCAGTATTTT CSARDRKRLAGGLDTQYF
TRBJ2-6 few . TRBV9 TGTGCCAGCAGCGTTTTCCCAAGGGTGGGGGCCAACGTCCTGACTTTC CASSVFPRVGANVLTF
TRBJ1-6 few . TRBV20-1 TGCAGTGCCGCCCTTGCCAGGTCAAATTCACCCCTCCACTTT CSAALARSNSPLHF